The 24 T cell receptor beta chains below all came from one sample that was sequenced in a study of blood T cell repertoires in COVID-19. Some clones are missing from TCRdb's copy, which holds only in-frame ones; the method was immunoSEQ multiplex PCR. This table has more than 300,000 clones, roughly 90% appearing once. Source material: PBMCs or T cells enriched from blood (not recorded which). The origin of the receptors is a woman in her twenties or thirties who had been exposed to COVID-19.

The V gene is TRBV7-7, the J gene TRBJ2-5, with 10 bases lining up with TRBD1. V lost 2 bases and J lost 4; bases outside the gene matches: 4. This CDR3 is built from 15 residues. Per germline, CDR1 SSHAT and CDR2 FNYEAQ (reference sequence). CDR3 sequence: CASSLSRDRGETQYF. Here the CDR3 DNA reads TGTGCCAGCAGCTTAAGCCGGGACAGGGGAGAGACCCAGTACTTC.

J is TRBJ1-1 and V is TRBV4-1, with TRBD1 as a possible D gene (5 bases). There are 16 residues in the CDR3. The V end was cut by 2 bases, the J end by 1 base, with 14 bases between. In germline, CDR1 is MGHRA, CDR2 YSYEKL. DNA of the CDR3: TGCGCCAGCAGCCAACCATATAAGGGGAAGAACACTGAAGCTTTCTTT. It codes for CASSQPYKGKNTEAFF.

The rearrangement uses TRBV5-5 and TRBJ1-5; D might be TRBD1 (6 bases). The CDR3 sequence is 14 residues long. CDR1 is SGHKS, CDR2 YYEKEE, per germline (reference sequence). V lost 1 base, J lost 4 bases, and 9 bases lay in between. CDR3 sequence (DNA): TGTGCCAGCAGCTTGATTACAGGGAATCAGCCCCAGCATTTT. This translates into CASSLITGNQPQHF. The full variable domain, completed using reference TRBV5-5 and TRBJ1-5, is DAGVTQSPTHLIKTRGQQVTLRCSPISGHKSVSWYQQVLGQGPQFIFQYYEKEERGRGNFPDRFSARQFPNYSSELNVNALLLGDSALYLCASSLITGNQPQHFGDGTRLSIL.

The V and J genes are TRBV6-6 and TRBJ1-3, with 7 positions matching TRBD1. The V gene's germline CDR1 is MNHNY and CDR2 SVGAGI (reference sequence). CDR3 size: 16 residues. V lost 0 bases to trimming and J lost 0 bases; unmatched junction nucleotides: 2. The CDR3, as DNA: TGTGCCAGCAGTTACTCGGCAGGGGGCTCTGGAAACACCATATATTTT. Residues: CASSYSAGGSGNTIYF.

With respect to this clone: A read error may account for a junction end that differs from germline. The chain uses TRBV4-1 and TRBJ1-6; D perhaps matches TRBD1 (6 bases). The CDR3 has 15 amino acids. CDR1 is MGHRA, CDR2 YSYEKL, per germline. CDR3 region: CASSKEGGRNSPLHF. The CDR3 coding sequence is TGCGCCAGCAGCAAAGAGGGGGGAAGGAATTCACCCCTCCACTTT.

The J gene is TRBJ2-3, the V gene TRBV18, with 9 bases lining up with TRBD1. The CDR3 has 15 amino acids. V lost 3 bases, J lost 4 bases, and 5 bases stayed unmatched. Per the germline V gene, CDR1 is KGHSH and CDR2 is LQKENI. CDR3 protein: CASSPGQGNADTQYF. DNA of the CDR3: TGTGCCAGCTCACCGGGACAGGGTAATGCAGATACGCAGTATTTT.

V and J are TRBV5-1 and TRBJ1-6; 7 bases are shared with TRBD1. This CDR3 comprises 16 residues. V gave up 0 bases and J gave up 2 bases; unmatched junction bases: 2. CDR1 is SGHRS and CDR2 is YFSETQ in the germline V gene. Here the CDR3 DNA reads TGCGCCAGCAGCTTGGCGCAGGGGGCCTATAATTCACCCCTCCACTTT. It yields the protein CASSLAQGAYNSPLHF.

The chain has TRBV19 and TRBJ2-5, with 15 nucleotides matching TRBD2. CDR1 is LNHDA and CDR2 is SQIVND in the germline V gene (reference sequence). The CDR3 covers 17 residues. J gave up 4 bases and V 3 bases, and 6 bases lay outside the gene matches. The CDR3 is CASSIPGLAGGRETQYF. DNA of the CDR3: TGTGCCAGTAGTATCCCGGGACTAGCGGGGGGAAGAGAGACCCAGTACTTC.

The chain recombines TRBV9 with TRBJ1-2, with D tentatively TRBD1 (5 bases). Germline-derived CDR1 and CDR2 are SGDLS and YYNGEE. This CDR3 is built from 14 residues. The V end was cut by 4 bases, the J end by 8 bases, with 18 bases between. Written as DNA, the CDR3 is TGTGCCAGCAGCCCTGGGACTGGCTATGAAGGCTACACCTTC. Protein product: CASSPGTGYEGYTF.

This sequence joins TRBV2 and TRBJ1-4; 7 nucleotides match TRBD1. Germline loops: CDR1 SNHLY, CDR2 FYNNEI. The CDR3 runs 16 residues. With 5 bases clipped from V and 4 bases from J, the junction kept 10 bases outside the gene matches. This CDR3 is CASSRSRQGRNEKLFF. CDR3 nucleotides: TGTGCCAGCAGTCGGTCGAGACAGGGTCGTAATGAAAAACTGTTTTTT. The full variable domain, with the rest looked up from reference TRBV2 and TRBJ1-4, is EPEVTQTPSHQVTQMGQEVILRCVPISNHLYFYWYRQILGQKVEFLVSFYNNEISEKSEIFDDQFSVERPDGSNFTLKIRSTKLEDSAMYFCASSRSRQGRNEKLFFGSGTQLSVL.

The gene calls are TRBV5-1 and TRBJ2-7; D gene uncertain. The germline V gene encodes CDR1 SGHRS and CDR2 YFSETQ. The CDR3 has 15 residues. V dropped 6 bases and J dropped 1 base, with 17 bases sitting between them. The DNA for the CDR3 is TGCGCCAGCACCCCCGAGCCTAGAGGATCCTACGAGCAGTACTTC. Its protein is CASTPEPRGSYEQYF.

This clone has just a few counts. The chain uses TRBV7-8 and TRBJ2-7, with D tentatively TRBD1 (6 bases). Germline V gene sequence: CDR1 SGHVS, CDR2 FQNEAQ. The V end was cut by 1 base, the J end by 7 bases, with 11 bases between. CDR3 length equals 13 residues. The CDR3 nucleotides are TGTGCCAGCAGCTTAGGACAGGTACGGGAGCAGTACTTC. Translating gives CASSLGQVREQYF.

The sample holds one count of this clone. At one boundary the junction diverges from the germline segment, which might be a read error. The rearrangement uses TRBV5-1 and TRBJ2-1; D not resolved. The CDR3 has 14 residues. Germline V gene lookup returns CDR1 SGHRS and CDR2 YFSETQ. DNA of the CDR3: TGCGCGAGCAGCCCCGACTGGACCTACAATGAGCAGTTCTTC. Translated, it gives CASSPDWTYNEQFF.

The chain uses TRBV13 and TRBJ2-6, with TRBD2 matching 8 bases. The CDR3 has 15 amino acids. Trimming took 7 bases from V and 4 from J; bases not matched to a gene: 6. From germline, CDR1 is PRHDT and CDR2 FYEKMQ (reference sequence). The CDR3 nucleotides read TGTGCCAGCACGGGGGGGGCTACCGGGGCCAACGTCCTGACTTTC. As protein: CASTGGATGANVLTF.

CDR3 DNA sequence: TGCGCCAGCAGCCAAGGGGTAGCGGGGGGGCACTCCTACAATGAGCAGTTCTTC. Translation: CASSQGVAGGHSYNEQFF. The V call is TRBV4-1, the J call TRBJ2-1, with 11 bases lining up with TRBD2. J gave up 0 bases and V 1 base, and 5 bases lay outside the gene matches. The germline gives CDR1 MGHRA, CDR2 YSYEKL. CDR3 size: 18 residues.

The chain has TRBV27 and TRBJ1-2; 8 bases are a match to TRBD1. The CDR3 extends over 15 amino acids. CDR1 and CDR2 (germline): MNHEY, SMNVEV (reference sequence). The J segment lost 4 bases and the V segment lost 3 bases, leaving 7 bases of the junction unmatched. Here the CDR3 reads CASSFGAGGVYGYTF. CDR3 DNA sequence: TGTGCCAGCAGTTTTGGGGCAGGGGGCGTCTATGGCTACACCTTC.

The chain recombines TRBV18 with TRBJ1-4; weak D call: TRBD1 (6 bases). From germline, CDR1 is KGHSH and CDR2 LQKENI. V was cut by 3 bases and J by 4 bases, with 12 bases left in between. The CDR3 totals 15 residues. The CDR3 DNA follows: TGTGCCAGCTCACCCTTGGGACATCATAATGAAAAACTGTTTTTT. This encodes CASSPLGHHNEKLFF. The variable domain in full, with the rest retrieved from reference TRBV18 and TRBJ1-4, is NAGVMQNPRHLVRRRGQEARLRCSPMKGHSHVYWYRQLPEEGLKFMVYLQKENIIDESGMPKERFSAEFPKEGPSILRIQQVVRGDSAAYFCASSPLGHHNEKLFFGSGTQLSVL.

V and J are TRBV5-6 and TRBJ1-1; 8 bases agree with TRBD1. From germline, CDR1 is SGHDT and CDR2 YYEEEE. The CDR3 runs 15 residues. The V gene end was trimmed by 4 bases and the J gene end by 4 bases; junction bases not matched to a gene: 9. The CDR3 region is CASSLTDREVTEAFF. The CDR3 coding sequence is TGTGCCAGCAGCCTGACGGACAGGGAGGTCACTGAAGCTTTCTTT.

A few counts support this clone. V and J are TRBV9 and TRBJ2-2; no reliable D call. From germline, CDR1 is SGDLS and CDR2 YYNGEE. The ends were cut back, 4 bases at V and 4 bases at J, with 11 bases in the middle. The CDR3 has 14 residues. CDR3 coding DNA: TGTGCCAGCAGCCCACAGACCACCACCGGGGAGCTGTTTTTT. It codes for CASSPQTTTGELFF. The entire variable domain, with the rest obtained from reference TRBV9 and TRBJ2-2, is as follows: DSGVTQTPKHLITATGQRVTLRCSPRSGDLSVYWYQQSLDQGLQFLIQYYNGEERAKGNILERFSAQQFPDLHSELNLSSLELGDSALYFCASSPQTTTGELFFGEGSRLTVL.

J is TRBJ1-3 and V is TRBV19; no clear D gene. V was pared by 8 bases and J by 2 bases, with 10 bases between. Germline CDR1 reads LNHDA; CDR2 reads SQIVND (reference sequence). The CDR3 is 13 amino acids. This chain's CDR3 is CASSQVTGNTIYF. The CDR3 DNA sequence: TGTGCCAGTTCCCAGGTGACTGGAAACACCATATATTTT.

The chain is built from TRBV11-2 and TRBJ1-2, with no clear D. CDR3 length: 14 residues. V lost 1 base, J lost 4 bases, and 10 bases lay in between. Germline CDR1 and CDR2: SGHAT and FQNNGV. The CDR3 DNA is TGTGCCAGCAGCTTAGCAGGAACTCTCTATGGCTACACCTTC. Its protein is CASSLAGTLYGYTF.

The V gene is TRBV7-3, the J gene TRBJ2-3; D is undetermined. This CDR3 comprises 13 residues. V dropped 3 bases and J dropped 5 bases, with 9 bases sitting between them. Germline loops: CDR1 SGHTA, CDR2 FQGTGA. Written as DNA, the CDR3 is TGTGCCAGCAGCTTCCTAGGAGTAGATACGCAGTATTTT. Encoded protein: CASSFLGVDTQYF.

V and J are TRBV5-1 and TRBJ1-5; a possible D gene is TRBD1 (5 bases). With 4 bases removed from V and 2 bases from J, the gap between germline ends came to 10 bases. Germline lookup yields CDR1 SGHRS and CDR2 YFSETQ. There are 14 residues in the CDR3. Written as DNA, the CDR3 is TGCGCCAGCAGCCCGGGGGGGGGCAATCAGCCCCAGCATTTT. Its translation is CASSPGGGNQPQHF. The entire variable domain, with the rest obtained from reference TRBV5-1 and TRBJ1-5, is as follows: KAGVTQTPRYLIKTRGQQVTLSCSPISGHRSVSWYQQTPGQGLQFLFEYFSETQRNKGNFPGRFSGRQFSNSRSEMNVSTLELGDSALYLCASSPGGGNQPQHFGDGTRLSIL.

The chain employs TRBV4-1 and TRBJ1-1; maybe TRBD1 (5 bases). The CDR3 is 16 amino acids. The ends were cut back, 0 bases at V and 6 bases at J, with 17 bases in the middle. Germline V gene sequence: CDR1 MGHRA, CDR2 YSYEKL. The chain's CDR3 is CASSQDMGREVPEAFF. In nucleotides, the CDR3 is TGCGCCAGCAGCCAAGACATGGGCAGGGAGGTCCCTGAAGCTTTCTTT.